The 9 T cell receptor beta chains below were found in one sample sequenced in a study of tumour-infiltrating T cells in Burkitt lymphoma. Repertoires were generated with immunoSEQ multiplex PCR, while TCRdb's copy carries only in-frame clones and drops some. The sample has some 15,000 clones, about 33% seen once; the top ten hold 6.2%. Sequencing was carried out using tumor tissue. These receptors all come from a human donor with diffuse large B-cell lymphoma.

With regard to this clone: The junction shows a germline mismatch at one end, possibly a read error. V and J are TRBV5-1 and TRBJ2-1, with D maybe TRBD2 (6 bases). CDR1 and CDR2 from the germline V gene are SGHRS and YFSETQ. The CDR3 covers 15 residues. CDR3 region: CASSLGLAPSYERFF. The CDR3 nucleotides are TGCGCCAGCAGCTTAGGGCTAGCGCCTAGCTATGAGCGGTTCTTC.

The CDR3 DNA reads TGTGCCAGCAGCTTAATAACTAGCGGGAGCTACGAGCAGTACTTC. This gives the protein CASSLITSGSYEQYF. The rearrangement uses TRBV7-8 and TRBJ2-7, with 11 nucleotides matching TRBD2. V was pared by 2 bases and J by 3 bases, with 3 bases of the junction left unmatched. The CDR3 is 15 residues long. Germline V gene sequence: CDR1 SGHVS, CDR2 FQNEAQ.

V and J are TRBV7-6 and TRBJ2-7; 7 bases line up with TRBD2. This CDR3 is built from 13 residues. Germline V lookup: CDR1 SGHVS, CDR2 FNYEAQ. V lost 8 bases to trimming and J lost 7 bases; unmatched junction nucleotides: 11. The CDR3 DNA follows: TGTGCCAGCGGTTCCAGTAGCGGGTTTGAGCAGTACTTC. This gives the protein CASGSSSGFEQYF.

This clone was recorded once. The J gene is TRBJ2-1, the V gene TRBV27, with unresolved D. Trimming shortened V by 4 bases and J by 10 bases, and 14 bases separated the two germline ends. The CDR3 is made up of 13 amino acids. CDR1 is MNHEY, CDR2 SMNVEV, per germline (reference sequence). The CDR3 reads CASSSSSIREQFF. Here the CDR3 DNA reads TGTGCCAGCAGTTCCTCAAGTATACGGGAGCAGTTCTTC.

A few counts support this clone. The V gene is TRBV6-1, the J gene TRBJ2-3; D possibly corresponds to TRBD1 (5 bases). V gave up 4 bases and J gave up 6 bases, with 20 bases separating them. This CDR3 has 16 amino acids. Per germline, CDR1 MNHNS and CDR2 SASEGT. The CDR3 DNA follows: TGTGCCAGCAGTGGCCCCAGGGCTATAGTTCAGGATACGCAGTATTTT. Protein: CASSGPRAIVQDTQYF.

The chain couples TRBV25-1 to TRBJ2-6, with D possibly TRBD2 on 6 matching bases. Deletions cut 5 bases from V and 0 bases from J, with 11 bases between. Germline CDR1 and CDR2: MGHDK and SYGVNS. This CDR3 contains 16 residues. The CDR3 DNA reads TGTGCCAGCAGTCCCGGACTATACTCTGGGGCCAACGTCCTGACTTTC. This gives the protein CASSPGLYSGANVLTF.

The CDR3 nucleotides are TGCAGTGCTAGGAAGGGCTACGAGCAGTACTTC. Amino acids: CSARKGYEQYF. The chain uses TRBV20-1 and TRBJ2-7; D gene uncertain. This CDR3 has 11 residues. Looked up from germline, CDR1 is DFQATT and CDR2 is SNEGSKA (reference sequence). Deletions cut 3 bases from V and 3 bases from J, with 6 bases between.

To note about this clone: Within the sample, other DNA sequences also encode this same CDR3. The gene calls are TRBV6-5 and TRBJ1-1; 7 bases line up with TRBD1. The CDR3 extends over 14 amino acids. The J segment lost 1 base and the V segment lost 5 bases, leaving 4 bases of the junction unmatched. Germline CDR1 and CDR2: MNHEY and SVGAGI. The CDR3 protein is CASSLRQGNTEAFF. DNA of the CDR3: TGTGCCAGCAGTCTAAGACAGGGGAACACTGAAGCTTTCTTT.

The V and J genes are TRBV5-1 and TRBJ2-6, with D perhaps matching TRBD1 (6 bases). CDR3 length: 17 amino acids. The germline V and J ends were trimmed by 0 bases and 0 bases, with 10 bases remaining between them. Germline CDR1 SGHRS, CDR2 YFSETQ. CDR3: CASSLVLGGSGANVLTF. The CDR3 DNA sequence: TGCGCCAGCAGCTTGGTTTTAGGGGGCTCTGGGGCCAACGTCCTGACTTTC.